The 28 T cell receptor beta chains given below trace back to one sample, sequenced in a study of beta chain features in type 1 diabetes. Notes on the study in general: Moderate yet significant TCRB CDR3 shortening was seen in Type 1 diabetes patients in all four CD4+ subsets.

TCRB transcripts that were expressed got sequenced, as all of the isolated RNA had been reverse transcribed. Libraries were prepared by immunoSEQ multiplex PCR; TCRdb keeps only in-frame clonotypes and omits some of them. The sample carries 17,000 or so clones, about three quarters recorded once. These receptors' antigens are unknown. Source material: stem cell memory CD4+ T cells from blood. All receptors come from a young man with type 1 diabetes.

The CDR3 nucleotides read TGTGCCAGCAGTCTCGACAGGGTGGTCTCCTACGAGCAGTACTTC. It codes for CASSLDRVVSYEQYF. V is TRBV2 and J is TRBJ2-7, with 7 bases aligning to TRBD1. The CDR3 contains 15 residues. Germline trimming cut 5 bases from V and 0 bases from J; bases unmatched to any gene: 7. CDR1 and CDR2 from the germline V gene are SNHLY and FYNNEI.

This clone was detected only once. The chain combines TRBV7-3 with TRBJ2-2, with 10 bases lining up with TRBD2. The CDR3 consists of 16 residues. V gave up 2 bases and J gave up 6 bases; unmatched junction bases: 6. Germline CDR1 SGHTA, CDR2 FQGTGA. CDR3 DNA sequence: TGTGCCAGCAGCTTATGGCTAGCGGGGGCGGCCGGGGAGCTGTTTTTT. Its translation: CASSLWLAGAAGELFF.

V usage is TRBV28 and J usage is TRBJ1-1, with 7 nucleotides matching TRBD1. V lost 6 bases to trimming and J lost 0 bases; unmatched junction nucleotides: 7. Germline V gives CDR1 MDHEN, CDR2 SYDVKM. The CDR3 is 15 residues long. For the CDR3, the DNA is TGTGCCAGCAGACTTTGGGACAGCATGAACACTGAAGCTTTCTTT. Translating it yields CASRLWDSMNTEAFF.

This sequence joins TRBV5-1 and TRBJ2-3, with TRBD2 matching over 10 bases. V dropped 4 bases and J dropped 4; count of bases not matched to a gene: 3. Germline-derived CDR1 and CDR2 are SGHRS and YFSETQ. This CDR3 contains 14 residues. The CDR3 sequence: CASSPSGGADTQYF. The CDR3 DNA is TGCGCCAGCAGCCCAAGCGGGGGGGCAGATACGCAGTATTTT. The entire variable domain, with the rest obtained from reference TRBV5-1 and TRBJ2-3, is as follows: KAGVTQTPRYLIKTRGQQVTLSCSPISGHRSVSWYQQTPGQGLQFLFEYFSETQRNKGNFPGRFSGRQFSNSRSEMNVSTLELGDSALYLCASSPSGGADTQYFGPGTRLTVL.

The gene calls are TRBV5-6 and TRBJ1-1; D is perhaps TRBD1 (6 bases). The V end lost 0 bases, the J end lost 4 bases, and 13 bases lay between the germline ends. The CDR3 spans 15 residues. CDR1 SGHDT and CDR2 YYEEEE come from the germline V gene. CDR3 nucleotides: TGTGCCAGCAGCTTGGACGGGGGGCGCGGCACTGAAGCTTTCTTT. This encodes CASSLDGGRGTEAFF. Complete variable domain (other parts from reference TRBV5-6 and TRBJ1-1): DAGVTQSPTHLIKTRGQQVTLRCSPKSGHDTVSWYQQALGQGPQFIFQYYEEEERQRGNFPDRFSGHQFPNYSSELNVNALLLGDSALYLCASSLDGGRGTEAFFGQGTRLTVV.

This clone has a handful of counts. The chain employs TRBV28 and TRBJ1-5; 7 bases map to TRBD1. CDR3 size: 15 residues. CDR1 is MDHEN, CDR2 SYDVKM, per germline. J was trimmed by 5 bases and V by 2 bases; bases with no gene match: 6. The CDR3 spells CASSLGGGGYQPQHF. The CDR3 DNA sequence: TGTGCCAGCAGTTTAGGAGGGGGCGGCTATCAGCCCCAGCATTTT.

The chain links TRBV7-2 to TRBJ1-1; D is unclear. The germline CDR1 and CDR2 sequences are SGHTA and FQGNSA. The CDR3 loop spans 14 amino acids. Deletions cut 3 bases from V and 2 bases from J, with 10 bases between. The CDR3 is CASSLGPTNTEAFF. The CDR3, as DNA: TGTGCCAGCAGCTTGGGCCCAACTAACACTGAAGCTTTCTTT.

The chain links TRBV19 to TRBJ1-5; TRBD1 matches 9 bases. Per the germline V gene, CDR1 is LNHDA and CDR2 is SQIVND (reference sequence). The CDR3 loop spans 14 amino acids. The V and J ends lost 7 bases and 6 bases, in that order; junction bases with no gene match: 7. DNA of the CDR3: TGTGCCAGTACCGTAACAGGGGGCGGTCAGCCCCAGCATTTT. The encoded protein is CASTVTGGGQPQHF.

This chain links TRBV11-2 with TRBJ2-3; 16 bases map to TRBD2. The V gene's germline CDR1 is SGHAT and CDR2 FQNNGV. V shed 3 bases, J shed 2 bases, and the junction held 8 bases outside the gene matches. The CDR3 extends over 19 amino acids. CDR3 bases: TGTGCCAGCAGCTTTGCCCCCGGGACTAGCGGGGGGGCCACAGATACGCAGTATTTT. Its protein product is CASSFAPGTSGGATDTQYF.

The chain joins TRBV27 to TRBJ1-5; D possibly corresponds to TRBD1 (5 bases). From germline, CDR1 is MNHEY and CDR2 SMNVEV (reference sequence). CDR3 length: 15 amino acids. V was clipped by 3 bases and J by 4 bases, with 13 bases between them. The CDR3 DNA sequence: TGTGCCAGCAGTTTGGGGGGAGAGGGAAATCAGCCCCAGCATTTT. This codes for CASSLGGEGNQPQHF.

This clone was seen a handful of times. This chain joins TRBV28 and TRBJ1-2; TRBD1 matches 7 bases. The CDR3 length is 14 residues. Germline V CDR1 and CDR2: MDHEN, SYDVKM. V shed 6 bases and J 6 bases; nucleotides not matched to a gene: 10. The DNA for the CDR3 is TGTGCCAGCAGCCCACTCGACAGGGTAGATGGCTACACCTTC. This codes for CASSPLDRVDGYTF.

The sample holds one count of this clone. The CDR3 spells CASSSAGSYSNQPQHF. CDR3 sequence (DNA): TGTGCCAGCAGTTCGGCAGGAAGCTATAGCAATCAGCCCCAGCATTTT. This chain uses TRBV27 with TRBJ1-5, with D unclear. The V end was cut by 4 bases, the J end by 0 bases, with 13 bases between. Germline V lookup: CDR1 MNHEY, CDR2 SMNVEV (reference sequence). This CDR3 contains 16 residues.

This clone was recorded once. This chain uses TRBV4-2 with TRBJ1-3, with no clear D. The CDR3 runs 15 residues. Trimming removed 1 base from V and 5 bases from J, with 12 bases in between. Germline loops: CDR1 LGHNA, CDR2 YNFKEQ. In nucleotides, the CDR3 is TGTGCCAGCAGCCAAGGCGGATTAACCCGAAACACCATATATTTT. It codes for CASSQGGLTRNTIYF.

The chain couples TRBV6-6 to TRBJ2-3, with a tentative D call TRBD1 (6 bases). The V gene lost 7 bases and the J gene lost 2 bases, with 16 bases spanning the gap. The germline CDR1 and CDR2 sequences are MNHNY and SVGAGI (reference sequence). The CDR3 extends over 15 amino acids. In nucleotides, the CDR3 is TGTGCCAGCACAGGGGTCAGCCCGAACACAGATACGCAGTATTTT. Translation: CASTGVSPNTDTQYF.

V is TRBV10-3 and J is TRBJ2-5; TRBD1 matches 7 bases. Germline V gene data show CDR1 as ENHRY and CDR2 as SYGVKD. Trimming cost V 2 bases and J 4 bases; bases outside gene matches: 7. The CDR3 runs 15 residues. The CDR3 DNA is TGTGCCATCAGTGAGCGACAGGGTGAGGGAGAGACCCAGTACTTC. It encodes CAISERQGEGETQYF.

The chain joins TRBV5-1 to TRBJ2-7; 8 bases match TRBD1. The CDR3 runs to 14 residues. Germline CDR1 SGHRS, CDR2 YFSETQ. J gave up 5 bases and V 2 bases, and 6 bases lay outside the gene matches. Here the CDR3 reads CASSFGQGSDEQYF. In DNA form, the CDR3 reads TGCGCCAGCAGCTTCGGACAGGGATCCGACGAGCAGTACTTC. Full variable domain (remainder filled in from reference TRBV5-1 and TRBJ2-7): KAGVTQTPRYLIKTRGQQVTLSCSPISGHRSVSWYQQTPGQGLQFLFEYFSETQRNKGNFPGRFSGRQFSNSRSEMNVSTLELGDSALYLCASSFGQGSDEQYFGPGTRLTVT.

This sequence joins TRBV19 and TRBJ2-1; tentatively, D is TRBD1 (6 bases). The V end lost 3 bases, the J end lost 9 bases, and 15 bases lay between the germline ends. The CDR3 has 14 amino acids. Germline-derived CDR1 and CDR2 are LNHDA and SQIVND (reference sequence). CDR3: CASSIQGGRGEQFF. The CDR3 coding sequence is TGTGCCAGTAGTATTCAAGGGGGTAGGGGTGAGCAGTTCTTC.

The chain is built from TRBV19 and TRBJ2-1; the match to TRBD1 covers 8 bases. The CDR3 covers 16 residues. Germline trimming cut 5 bases from V and 0 bases from J; bases unmatched to any gene: 6. The germline V gene encodes CDR1 LNHDA and CDR2 SQIVND (reference sequence). CDR3 sequence reads: CASSPRTGSSYNEQFF. In nucleotides, the CDR3 is TGTGCCAGTAGTCCCCGGACAGGGAGCTCCTACAATGAGCAGTTCTTC.

This clone was seen more than once but under ten times. The rearrangement links TRBV7-3 to TRBJ2-7, with TRBD2 matching over 11 bases. This CDR3 has 14 amino acids. V was pared by 5 bases and J by 2 bases, with 2 bases of the junction left unmatched. Germline V gives CDR1 SGHTA, CDR2 FQGTGA. CDR3: CASSLAGGPYEQYF. CDR3 bases: TGTGCCAGCAGCCTAGCGGGGGGACCCTACGAGCAGTACTTC.

This clone was observed a handful of times. The rearrangement joins TRBV7-9 to TRBJ2-5; D is possibly TRBD2 (5 bases). Trimming shortened V by 6 bases and J by 2 bases, and 7 bases separated the two germline ends. The germline V gene encodes CDR1 SEHNR and CDR2 FQNEAQ (reference sequence). This CDR3 contains 12 residues. CDR3 coding DNA: TGTGCCAGCAGGTCGGGACAAGAGACCCAGTACTTC. Its protein is CASRSGQETQYF.

V is TRBV4-3 and J is TRBJ1-3; D is possibly TRBD1 (6 bases). The length of the CDR3 is 15 residues. Between the trimmed V and J ends, which lost 1 base and 2 bases, there was a span of 9 bases. Per germline, CDR1 LGHNA and CDR2 YSLEER. The CDR3 sequence is CASSQVTGTGNTIYF. The CDR3 bases are TGCGCCAGCAGCCAAGTTACAGGGACTGGAAACACCATATATTTT.

The chain combines TRBV13 with TRBJ2-7; 7 bases line up with TRBD2. Germline V CDR1 and CDR2: PRHDT, FYEKMQ (reference sequence). The junction had 9 bases not matched to a gene; V was cut back by 7 bases and J by 0 bases. The CDR3 runs 15 residues. The CDR3 here is CASISARGVSYEQYF. The DNA for the CDR3 is TGTGCCAGCATCTCCGCCCGGGGGGTCTCCTACGAGCAGTACTTC.

The V gene is TRBV18, the J gene TRBJ1-2; a possible D gene is TRBD1 (5 bases). The CDR3 totals 15 residues. The V gene's germline CDR1 is KGHSH and CDR2 LQKENI. Trimming cost V 2 bases and J 3 bases, with 13 bases left between them. The CDR3, as DNA: TGTGCCAGCTCACCAAGGGGCCCCACCTACTATGGCTACACCTTC. This encodes CASSPRGPTYYGYTF.

This chain connects TRBV30 to TRBJ1-3, with D possibly being TRBD1 (6 bases). V was cut by 4 bases and J by 0 bases, with 10 bases left in between. In germline, CDR1 is GTSNPN, CDR2 SVGIG (reference sequence). The length of the CDR3 is 14 residues. The CDR3 bases are TGTGCCTGGACCCAGGGGACCTCTGGAAACACCATATATTTT. Its protein product is CAWTQGTSGNTIYF.

The rearrangement links TRBV30 to TRBJ1-2; the match to TRBD1 covers 8 bases. Unmatched junction bases numbered 9, after V lost 1 base and J lost 8 bases. Germline loops: CDR1 GTSNPN, CDR2 SVGIG (reference sequence). This CDR3 region has 14 residues. The CDR3: CAWSASRTGKGYTF. CDR3 coding DNA: TGTGCCTGGAGTGCCTCGCGGACAGGGAAAGGCTACACCTTC.

The J gene is TRBJ2-2, the V gene TRBV5-6; D uncertain. Germline CDR1 SGHDT, CDR2 YYEEEE. The CDR3 is made up of 15 amino acids. Trimming stripped 2 bases from V and 2 bases from J, with 10 bases between. CDR3 in amino acids: CASSFRQTNTGELFF. In nucleotides, the CDR3 is TGTGCCAGCAGCTTCCGGCAGACAAACACCGGGGAGCTGTTTTTT.

The chain employs TRBV19 and TRBJ1-1; D might be TRBD1 (5 bases). Germline CDR1 LNHDA, CDR2 SQIVND (reference sequence). The V end lost 5 bases, the J end lost 2 bases, and 15 bases lay between the germline ends. The CDR3 loop spans 15 amino acids. The CDR3 coding sequence is TGTGCCAGTAGTGTTGGGGGACTTCAAAACACTGAAGCTTTCTTT. Translation: CASSVGGLQNTEAFF.

This chain connects TRBV7-2 to TRBJ2-3; 7 bases align to TRBD2. V lost 5 bases, J lost 5 bases, and 7 bases stayed unmatched. This CDR3 contains 14 residues. The germline gives CDR1 SGHTA, CDR2 FQGNSA. The CDR3 nucleotides are TGTGCCAGCAGCGACGGACTAGAGAAAGATACGCAGTATTTT. Its protein product is CASSDGLEKDTQYF.